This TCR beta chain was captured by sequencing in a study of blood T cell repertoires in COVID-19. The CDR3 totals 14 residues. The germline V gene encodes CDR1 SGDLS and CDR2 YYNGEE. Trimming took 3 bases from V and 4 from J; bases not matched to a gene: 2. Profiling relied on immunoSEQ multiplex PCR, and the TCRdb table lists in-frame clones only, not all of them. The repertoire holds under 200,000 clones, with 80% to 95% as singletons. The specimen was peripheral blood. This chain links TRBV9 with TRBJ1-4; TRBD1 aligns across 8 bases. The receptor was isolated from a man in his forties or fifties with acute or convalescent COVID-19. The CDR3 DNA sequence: TGTGCCAGCAGCGAGGGACAGGTTAATGAAAAACTGTTTTTT. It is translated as CASSEGQVNEKLFF.